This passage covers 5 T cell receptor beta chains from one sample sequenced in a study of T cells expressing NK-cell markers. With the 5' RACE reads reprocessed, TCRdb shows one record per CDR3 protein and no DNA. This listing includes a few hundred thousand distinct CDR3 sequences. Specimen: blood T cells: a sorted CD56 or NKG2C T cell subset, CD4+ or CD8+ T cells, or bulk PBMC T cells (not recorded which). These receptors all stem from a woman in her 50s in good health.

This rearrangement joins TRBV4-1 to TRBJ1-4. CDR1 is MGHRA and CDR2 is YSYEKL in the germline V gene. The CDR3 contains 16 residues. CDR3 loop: CASSQALAPTNEKLFF.

Here the CDR3 reads CASSRGTSPNEQFF. The J gene is TRBJ2-1, the V gene TRBV11-2; TCRdb selects TRBD2, and the lack of DNA leaves this call unchecked. Looked up from germline, CDR1 is SGHAT and CDR2 is FQNNGV. The CDR3 length is 14 residues.

CDR3 sequence reads: CSAPRGSSYEQYF. V usage is TRBV20-1 and J usage is TRBJ2-7; there is no DNA to check the TCRdb D call of TRBD1. The CDR3 is made up of 13 amino acids. The germline CDR1 and CDR2 sequences are DFQATT and SNEGSKA (reference sequence).

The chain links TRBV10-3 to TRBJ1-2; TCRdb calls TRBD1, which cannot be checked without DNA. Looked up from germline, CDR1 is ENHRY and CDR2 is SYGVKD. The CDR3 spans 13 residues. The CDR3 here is CAIRDSSGYGYTF.

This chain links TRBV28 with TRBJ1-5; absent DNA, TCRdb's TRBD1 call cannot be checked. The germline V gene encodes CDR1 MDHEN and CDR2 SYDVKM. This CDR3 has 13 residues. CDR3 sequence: CASSATGGRPQHF.